The source of this T cell receptor beta chain is a study of breast tumors, draining lymph nodes, adjacent tissues. MiXCR, applied by TCRdb to the multiplex PCR reads, yields one record per CDR3 protein. The sample lists under 110,000 distinct CDR3 sequences, less than 40% seen once, with under 6% in the top ten. Only a few counts were recorded for this clonotype. Axillary draining lymph nodes of breast cancer patients supplied the node samples. Per the germline V gene, CDR1 is SEHNR and CDR2 is FQNEAQ (reference sequence). The V gene lost 1 base and the J gene lost 5 bases, with 13 bases spanning the gap. There are 15 residues in the CDR3.

J is TRBJ2-3 and V is TRBV7-9; TRBD2 might be the D (6 bases). The sequence came from a female donor with breast cancer. Some clones in this sample may be carry-over from other donors' samples. Source material: axillary lymph node tissue. DNA for the CDR3: TGTGCCAGCAGCTTAGGGGGGACCGGGGGAGATACGCAGTATTTT. Its translation is CASSLGGTGGDTQYF. The full variable domain, completed using reference TRBV7-9 and TRBJ2-3, is DTGVSQNPRHKITKRGQNVTFRCDPISEHNRLYWYRQTLGQGPEFLTYFQNEAQLEKSRLLSDRFSAERPKGSFSTLEIQRTEQGDSAMYLCASSLGGTGGDTQYFGPGTRLTVL.